The entry that follows covers one TCR beta chain sequence. This sample stems from a study of T cells after somatic rescue of genetic block. Profiled with immunoSEQ multiplex PCR; TCRdb holds only in-frame clones, not every one. The sample contains tens of thousands of clones, approximately 96% of which appear only once. Trimming removed 3 bases at V and 1 base at J, with 12 bases between. The CDR3 spans 15 residues. Per the germline V gene, CDR1 is MNHEY and CDR2 is SVGAGI. The receptor was isolated from a child younger than two. The chain has TRBV6-5 and TRBJ1-1; D not certain. What was sequenced was peripheral blood mononuclear cells (PBMCs). The CDR3 sequence is CASSYGPLSNTEAFF. In DNA form, the CDR3 reads TGTGCCAGCAGTTATGGGCCCTTATCGAACACTGAAGCTTTCTTT.